A selection of T cell receptor beta chains follows, all from one sample in a study of OX40 agonist ivuxolimab in advanced cancers. Measured with immunoSEQ multiplex PCR; TCRdb has only the in-frame clones, and not every one. Of 65,000 to 95,000 clones listed, approximately 83% are singletons. The sample in question was CD4+ or CD8+ T cells sorted from blood, obtained in a trial of the OX40 agonist ivuxolimab. The receptors originated from an adult with an advanced solid tumor such as melanoma, head and neck, liver or kidney cancer. The CDR3 runs from the conserved cysteine through the conserved F or W. D genes are given only for firm matches. Clone sizes are given selectively: once, few, many, or a class where the clone is expanded.

clone_size	v_call	j_call	d_call	cdr3_nt	cdr3_aa
NA	TRBV6-5	TRBJ1-2	NA	TGTGCCAGCAGGACAAAGGGGTATGGCTACACCTTC	CASRTKGYGYTF
NA	TRBV9	TRBJ1-1	TRBD1	TGTGCCAGCAGCGCGCGGACAGGGGGGAACACTGAAGCTTTCTTT	CASSARTGGNTEAFF
NA	TRBV19	TRBJ2-3	NA	TGTGCCAGCAGTCGATCAGAGGGGAATACGCAGTATTTT	CASSRSEGNTQYF
NA	TRBV7-3	TRBJ2-7	TRBD2	TGTGCCAGCAGCTTAGCGGGGGGTGCGGTAGTATTCTACGAGCAGTACTTC	CASSLAGGAVVFYEQYF
NA	TRBV11-2	TRBJ2-7	NA	TGTGCCAGCAGCTCCCTGACAAAGGCCTACGAGCAGTACTTC	CASSSLTKAYEQYF
NA	TRBV2	TRBJ2-3	TRBD1	TGTGCCAGCAGTCGGACAGGGGAGGATACGCAGTATTTT	CASSRTGEDTQYF
NA	TRBV5-6	TRBJ2-7	NA	TGTGCCAGCAGCGTGAAGGGGGGGCCTGCCGGCGAGCAGTACTTC	CASSVKGGPAGEQYF
NA	TRBV10-2	TRBJ2-5	NA	TGCGCCAGCAGTGCCCCGTTCTCGACCCAGTACTTC	CASSAPFSTQYF
once	TRBV7-9	TRBJ1-6	NA	TGTGCCAGCAGCTTAGGTGTTCAGCTAAATTCACCCCTCCACTTT	CASSLGVQLNSPLHF
NA	TRBV7-9	TRBJ1-3	NA	TGTGCCAGCAGCCATAACAGGGAGTTTGGAAACACCATATATTTT	CASSHNREFGNTIYF
few	TRBV27	TRBJ1-2	TRBD1	TGTGCCAGCAGTCCCCAGACAGGGACGAACCATGGCTACACCTTC	CASSPQTGTNHGYTF